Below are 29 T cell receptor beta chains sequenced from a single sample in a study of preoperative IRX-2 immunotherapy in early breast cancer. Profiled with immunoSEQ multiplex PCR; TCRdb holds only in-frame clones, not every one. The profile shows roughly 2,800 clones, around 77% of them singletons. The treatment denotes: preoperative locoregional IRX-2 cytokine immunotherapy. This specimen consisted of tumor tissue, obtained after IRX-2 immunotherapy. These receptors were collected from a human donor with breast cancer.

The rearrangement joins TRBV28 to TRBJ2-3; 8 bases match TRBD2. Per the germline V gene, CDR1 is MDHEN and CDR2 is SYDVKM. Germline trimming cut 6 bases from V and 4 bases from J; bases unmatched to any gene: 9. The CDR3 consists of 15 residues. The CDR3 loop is CASSRAGARADTQYF. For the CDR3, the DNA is TGTGCCAGCAGCCGAGCGGGGGCCAGAGCAGATACGCAGTATTTT. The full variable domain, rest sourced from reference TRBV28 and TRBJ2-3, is DVKVTQSSRYLVKRTGEKVFLECVQDMDHENMFWYRQDPGLGLRLIYFSYDVKMKEKGDIPEGYSVSREKKERFSLILESASTNQTSMYLCASSRAGARADTQYFGPGTRLTVL.

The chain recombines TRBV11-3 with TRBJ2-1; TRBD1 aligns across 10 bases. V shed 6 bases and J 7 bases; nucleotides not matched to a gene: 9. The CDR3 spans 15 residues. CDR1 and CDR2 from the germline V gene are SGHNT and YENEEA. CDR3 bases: TGTGCCAGCAGTCTAGACGGGACAGGGGCTAATGAGCAGTTCTTC. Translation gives CASSLDGTGANEQFF.

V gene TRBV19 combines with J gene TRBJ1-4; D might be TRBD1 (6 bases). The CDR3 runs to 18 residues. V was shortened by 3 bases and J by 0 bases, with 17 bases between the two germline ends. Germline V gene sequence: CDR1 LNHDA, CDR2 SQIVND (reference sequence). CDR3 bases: TGTGCCAGTAGTATGCGGGGACACTTAATTGCAACTAATGAAAAACTGTTTTTT. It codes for CASSMRGHLIATNEKLFF. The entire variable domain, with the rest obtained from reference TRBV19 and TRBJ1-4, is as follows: DGGITQSPKYLFRKEGQNVTLSCEQNLNHDAMYWYRQDPGQGLRLIYYSQIVNDFQKGDIAEGYSVSREKKESFPLTVTSAQKNPTAFYLCASSMRGHLIATNEKLFFGSGTQLSVL.

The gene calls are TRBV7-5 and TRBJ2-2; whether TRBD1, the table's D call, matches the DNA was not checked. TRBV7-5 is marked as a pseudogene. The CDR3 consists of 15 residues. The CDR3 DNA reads TGTGCCAGCAGCTTGGGAGACAGGTTCACCGGGGAGCTGTTTTTT. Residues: CASSLGDRFTGELFF.

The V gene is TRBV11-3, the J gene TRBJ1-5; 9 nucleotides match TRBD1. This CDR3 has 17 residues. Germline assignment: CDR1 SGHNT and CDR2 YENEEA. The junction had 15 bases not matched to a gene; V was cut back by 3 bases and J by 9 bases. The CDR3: CASSFGGSGTGPRPQHF. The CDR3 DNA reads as TGTGCCAGCAGCTTTGGCGGATCCGGGACAGGGCCTCGGCCCCAGCATTTT.

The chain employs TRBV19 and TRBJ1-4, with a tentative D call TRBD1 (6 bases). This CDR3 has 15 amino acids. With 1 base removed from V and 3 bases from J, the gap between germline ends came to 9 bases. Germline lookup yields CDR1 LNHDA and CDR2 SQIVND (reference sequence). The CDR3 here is CASSIVGAANEKLFF. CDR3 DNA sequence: TGTGCCAGTAGTATAGTGGGGGCGGCTAATGAAAAACTGTTTTTT.

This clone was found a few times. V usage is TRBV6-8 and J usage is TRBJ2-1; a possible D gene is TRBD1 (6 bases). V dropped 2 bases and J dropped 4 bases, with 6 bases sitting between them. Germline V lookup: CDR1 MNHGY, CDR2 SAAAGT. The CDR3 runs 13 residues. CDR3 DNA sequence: TGTGCCAGCAGTTACGACAGGTACAATGAGCAGTTCTTC. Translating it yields CASSYDRYNEQFF.

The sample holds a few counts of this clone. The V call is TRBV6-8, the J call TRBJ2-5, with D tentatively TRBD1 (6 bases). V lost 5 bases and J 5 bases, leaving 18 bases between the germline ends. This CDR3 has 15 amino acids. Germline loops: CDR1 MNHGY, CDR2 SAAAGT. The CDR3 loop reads CASSGRPGDQETQYF. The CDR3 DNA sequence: TGTGCCAGCAGTGGAAGGCCAGGGGATCAGGAGACCCAGTACTTC.

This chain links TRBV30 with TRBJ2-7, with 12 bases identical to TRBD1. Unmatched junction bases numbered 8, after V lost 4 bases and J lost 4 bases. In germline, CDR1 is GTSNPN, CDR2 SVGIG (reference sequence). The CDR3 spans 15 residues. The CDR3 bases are TGTGCCTGGAACCCGGGACAGGGGGCTTCATACGAGCAGTACTTC. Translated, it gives CAWNPGQGASYEQYF. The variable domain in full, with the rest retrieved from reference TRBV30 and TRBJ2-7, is SQTIHQWPATLVQPVGSPLSLECTVEGTSNPNLYWYRQAAGRGLQLLFYSVGIGQISSEVPQNLSASRPQDRQFILSSKKLLLSDSGFYLCAWNPGQGASYEQYFGPGTRLTVT.

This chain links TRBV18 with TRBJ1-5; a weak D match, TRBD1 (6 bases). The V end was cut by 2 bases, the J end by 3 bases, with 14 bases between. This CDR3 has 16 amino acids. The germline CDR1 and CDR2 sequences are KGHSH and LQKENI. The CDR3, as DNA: TGTGCCAGCTCACCAGGGTCAGGGGAACCCAATCAGCCCCAGCATTTT. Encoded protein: CASSPGSGEPNQPQHF. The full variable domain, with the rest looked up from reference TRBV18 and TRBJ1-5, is NAGVMQNPRHLVRRRGQEARLRCSPMKGHSHVYWYRQLPEEGLKFMVYLQKENIIDESGMPKERFSAEFPKEGPSILRIQQVVRGDSAAYFCASSPGSGEPNQPQHFGDGTRLSIL.

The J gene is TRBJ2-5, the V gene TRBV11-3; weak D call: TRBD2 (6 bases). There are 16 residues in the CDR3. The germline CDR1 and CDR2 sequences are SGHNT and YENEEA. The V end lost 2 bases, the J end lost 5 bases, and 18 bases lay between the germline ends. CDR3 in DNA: TGTGCCAGCAGCTTAACCGGGGGAGGTAGCCGCGAGACCCAGTACTTC. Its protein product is CASSLTGGGSRETQYF.

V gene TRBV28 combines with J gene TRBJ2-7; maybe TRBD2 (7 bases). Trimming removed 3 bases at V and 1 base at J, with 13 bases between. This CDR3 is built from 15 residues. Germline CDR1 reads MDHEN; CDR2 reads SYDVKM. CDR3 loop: CASSLPGGLSYEQYF. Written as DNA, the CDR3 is TGTGCCAGCAGTTTGCCGGGGGGCTTATCCTACGAGCAGTACTTC.

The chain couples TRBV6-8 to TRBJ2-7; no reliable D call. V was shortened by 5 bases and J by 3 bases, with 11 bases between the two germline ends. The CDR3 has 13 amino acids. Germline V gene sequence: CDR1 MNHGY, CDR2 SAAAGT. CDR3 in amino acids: CASSPRTRYEQYV. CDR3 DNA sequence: TGTGCCAGCAGTCCCAGGACCCGCTACGAGCAGTACGTC.

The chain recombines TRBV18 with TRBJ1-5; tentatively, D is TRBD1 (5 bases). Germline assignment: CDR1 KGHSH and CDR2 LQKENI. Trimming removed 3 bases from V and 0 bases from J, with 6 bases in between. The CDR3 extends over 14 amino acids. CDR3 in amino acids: CASSPDTSNQPQHF. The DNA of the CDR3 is TGTGCCAGCTCACCGGACACTAGCAATCAGCCCCAGCATTTT.

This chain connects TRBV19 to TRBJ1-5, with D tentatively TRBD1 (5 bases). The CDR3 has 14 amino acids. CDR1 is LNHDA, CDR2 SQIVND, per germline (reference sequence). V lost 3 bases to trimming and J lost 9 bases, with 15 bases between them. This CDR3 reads CASSIPGVVLPQHF. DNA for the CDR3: TGTGCCAGTAGTATTCCGGGGGTCGTGTTGCCCCAGCATTTT.

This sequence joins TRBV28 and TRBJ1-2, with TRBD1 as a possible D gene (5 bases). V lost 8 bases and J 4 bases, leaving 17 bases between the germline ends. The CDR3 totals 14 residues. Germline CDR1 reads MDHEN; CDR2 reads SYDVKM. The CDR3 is CASHQTGPGYGYTF. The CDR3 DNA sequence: TGTGCCAGCCACCAAACAGGCCCGGGCTATGGCTACACCTTC.

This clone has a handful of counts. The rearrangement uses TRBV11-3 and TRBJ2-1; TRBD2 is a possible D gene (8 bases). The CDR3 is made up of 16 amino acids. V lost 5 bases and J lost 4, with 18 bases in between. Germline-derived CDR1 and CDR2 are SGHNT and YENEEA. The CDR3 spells CASSGREGASYNEQFF. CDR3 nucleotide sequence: TGTGCCAGCAGCGGTCGGGAGGGGGCCAGTTACAATGAGCAGTTCTTC.

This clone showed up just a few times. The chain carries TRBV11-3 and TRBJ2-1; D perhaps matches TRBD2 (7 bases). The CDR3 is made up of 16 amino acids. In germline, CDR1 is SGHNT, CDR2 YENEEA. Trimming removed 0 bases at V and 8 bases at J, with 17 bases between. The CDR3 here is CASSLELGGPRDEQFF. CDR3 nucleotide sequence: TGTGCCAGCAGCTTAGAGTTGGGGGGGCCCAGGGATGAGCAGTTCTTC.

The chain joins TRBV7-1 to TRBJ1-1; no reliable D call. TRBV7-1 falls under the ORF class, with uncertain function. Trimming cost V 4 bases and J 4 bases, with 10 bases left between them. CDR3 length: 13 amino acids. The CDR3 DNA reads TGTGCCAGCAGCTTAGACGAAAGCACTGAAGCTTTCTTT. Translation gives CASSLDESTEAFF.

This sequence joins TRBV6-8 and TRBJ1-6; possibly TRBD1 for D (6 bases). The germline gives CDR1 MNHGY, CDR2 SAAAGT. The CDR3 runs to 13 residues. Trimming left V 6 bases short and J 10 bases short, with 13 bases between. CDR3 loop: CASSVTGQSPLHF. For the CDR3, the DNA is TGTGCCAGCAGCGTTACAGGGCAATCACCCCTCCACTTT.

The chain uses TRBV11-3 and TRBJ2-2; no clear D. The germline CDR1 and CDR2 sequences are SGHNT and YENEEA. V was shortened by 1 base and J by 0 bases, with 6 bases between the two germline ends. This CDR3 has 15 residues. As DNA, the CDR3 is TGTGCCAGCAGCTTAGGCCAGGCGAACACCGGGGAGCTGTTTTTT. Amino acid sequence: CASSLGQANTGELFF. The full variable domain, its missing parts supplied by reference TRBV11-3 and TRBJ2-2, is EAGVVQSPRYKIIEKKQPVAFWCNPISGHNTLYWYLQNLGQGPELLIRYENEEAVDDSQLPKDRFSAERLKGVDSTLKIQPAELGDSAVYLCASSLGQANTGELFFGEGSRLTVL.

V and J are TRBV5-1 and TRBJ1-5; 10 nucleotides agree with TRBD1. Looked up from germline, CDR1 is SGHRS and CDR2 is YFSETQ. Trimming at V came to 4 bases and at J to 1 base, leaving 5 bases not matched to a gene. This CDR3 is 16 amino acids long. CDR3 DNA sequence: TGCGCCAGCAGCCCGGGACAGGGGATGAGCAATCAGCCCCAGCATTTT. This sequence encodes CASSPGQGMSNQPQHF.

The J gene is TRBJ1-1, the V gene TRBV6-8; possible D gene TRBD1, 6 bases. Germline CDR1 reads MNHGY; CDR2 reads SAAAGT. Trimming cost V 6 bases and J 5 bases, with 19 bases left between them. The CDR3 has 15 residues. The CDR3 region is CASRPQGGRSTEAFF. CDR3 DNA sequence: TGTGCCAGCAGACCGCAAGGGGGGCGGAGTACTGAAGCTTTCTTT.

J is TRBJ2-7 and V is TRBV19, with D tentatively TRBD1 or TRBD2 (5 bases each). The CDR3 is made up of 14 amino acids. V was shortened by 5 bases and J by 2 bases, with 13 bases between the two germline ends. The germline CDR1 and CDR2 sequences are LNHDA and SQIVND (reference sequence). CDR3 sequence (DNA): TGTGCCAGTAGTCCGGGACCCGCAGCCTACGAGCAGTACTTC. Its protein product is CASSPGPAAYEQYF.

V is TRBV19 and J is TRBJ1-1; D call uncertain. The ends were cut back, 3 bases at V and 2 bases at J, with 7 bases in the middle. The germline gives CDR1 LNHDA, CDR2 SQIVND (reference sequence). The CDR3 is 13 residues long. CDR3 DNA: TGTGCCAGTAGTATTGGCAGAAACACTGAAGCTTTCTTT. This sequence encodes CASSIGRNTEAFF.

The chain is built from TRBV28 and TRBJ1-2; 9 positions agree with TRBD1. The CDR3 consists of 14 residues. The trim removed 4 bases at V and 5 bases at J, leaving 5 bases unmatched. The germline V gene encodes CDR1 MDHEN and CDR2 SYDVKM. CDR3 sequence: CASSSGTGRYGYTF. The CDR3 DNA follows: TGTGCCAGCAGTTCCGGGACAGGGCGTTATGGCTACACCTTC.

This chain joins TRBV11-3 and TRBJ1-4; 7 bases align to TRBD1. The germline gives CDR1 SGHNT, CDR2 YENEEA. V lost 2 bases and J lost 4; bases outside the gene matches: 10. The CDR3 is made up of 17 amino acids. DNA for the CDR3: TGTGCCAGCAGCTTATTTTCTGAGGGACAGCATAATGAAAAACTGTTTTTT. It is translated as CASSLFSEGQHNEKLFF.

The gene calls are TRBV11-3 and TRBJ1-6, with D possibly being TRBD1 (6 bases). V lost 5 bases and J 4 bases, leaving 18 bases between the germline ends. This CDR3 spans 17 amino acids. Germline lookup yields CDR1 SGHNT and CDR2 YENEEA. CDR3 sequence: CASSPEIEGDYNSPLHF. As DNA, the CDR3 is TGTGCCAGCAGCCCCGAGATAGAGGGGGATTATAATTCACCCCTCCACTTT. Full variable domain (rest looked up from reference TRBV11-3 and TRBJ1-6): EAGVVQSPRYKIIEKKQPVAFWCNPISGHNTLYWYLQNLGQGPELLIRYENEEAVDDSQLPKDRFSAERLKGVDSTLKIQPAELGDSAVYLCASSPEIEGDYNSPLHFGNGTRLTVT.

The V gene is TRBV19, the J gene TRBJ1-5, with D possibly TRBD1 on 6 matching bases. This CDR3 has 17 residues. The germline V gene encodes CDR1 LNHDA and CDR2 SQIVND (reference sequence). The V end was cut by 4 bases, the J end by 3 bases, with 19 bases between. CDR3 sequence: CASSTIYREANNQPQHF. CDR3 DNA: TGTGCCAGTAGTACTATATACAGGGAAGCAAACAATCAGCCCCAGCATTTT.